Presented here are 27 T cell receptor beta chains from one specimen sequenced in a study of blood T cell repertoires in COVID-19. Data came from immunoSEQ multiplex PCR; TCRdb stores just in-frame clones and leaves some out. The sample carries around 130,000 clones, around 80% recorded once. Sample: PBMCs or T cells enriched from blood (not recorded which). The receptor source for this set is a man in his forties with acute COVID-19.

This chain's CDR3 is CASSALYEQYF. The CDR3 bases are TGTGCCAGCAGTGCCCTCTACGAGCAGTACTTC. The chain recombines TRBV2 with TRBJ2-7; D is unresolved. Germline assignment: CDR1 SNHLY and CDR2 FYNNEI. The CDR3 length is 11 residues. V lost 4 bases and J 3 bases, leaving 4 bases between the germline ends.

This chain joins TRBV27 and TRBJ1-2; D is unclear. V was trimmed by 6 bases and J by 2 bases, leaving 10 bases between them. The CDR3 consists of 13 residues. From germline, CDR1 is MNHEY and CDR2 SMNVEV (reference sequence). CDR3 sequence reads: CASSLTPNYGYTF. Here the CDR3 DNA reads TGTGCCAGCAGCCTGACACCGAACTATGGCTACACCTTC.

This clone showed up just once. This rearrangement joins TRBV4-1 to TRBJ1-6; D is possibly TRBD1 (5 bases). The CDR3 loop spans 15 amino acids. Trimming removed 1 base from V and 5 bases from J, with 9 bases in between. Germline-derived CDR1 and CDR2 are MGHRA and YSYEKL. The CDR3 DNA sequence: TGCGCCAGCAGCCAAGGCGGGGGACATAATTCACCCCTCCACTTT. It specifies CASSQGGGHNSPLHF.

This clone was detected once. The chain carries TRBV5-4 and TRBJ2-5, with TRBD2 matching over 8 bases. The junction had 10 bases not matched to a gene; V was cut back by 4 bases and J by 5 bases. The CDR3 totals 15 residues. CDR1 SGHNT and CDR2 YYREEE come from the germline V gene (reference sequence). The CDR3 reads CASSPGSSGFETQYF. The CDR3 DNA is TGTGCCAGCAGCCCTGGGTCTAGCGGGTTTGAGACCCAGTACTTC.

CDR3 loop: CASSFATGNPYEQYF. The CDR3 DNA reads TGTGCCAGCAGTTTCGCGACAGGGAACCCCTACGAGCAGTACTTC. The chain is built from TRBV6-5 and TRBJ2-7, with TRBD1 matching over 7 bases. CDR3 size: 15 residues. Germline CDR1 and CDR2: MNHEY and SVGAGI. Unmatched junction bases numbered 8, after V lost 4 bases and J lost 2 bases.

The chain joins TRBV12-3 or TRBV12-4 to TRBJ1-5, with D uncertain. V was clipped by 5 bases and J by 5 bases, with 10 bases between them. The CDR3 runs 13 residues. CDR3 loop: CASSPREDQPQHF. The DNA of the CDR3 is TGTGCCAGCAGTCCCCGGGAGGATCAGCCCCAGCATTTT.

The chain carries TRBV11-1 and TRBJ2-2; no clear D. V lost 0 bases and J lost 1, with 3 bases in between. The germline CDR1 and CDR2 sequences are SGHAT and FQDESV (reference sequence). This CDR3 is built from 14 residues. DNA of the CDR3: TGTGCCAGCAGCTTAGCGAGGAACACCGGGGAGCTGTTTTTT. As protein: CASSLARNTGELFF.

The chain couples TRBV11-2 to TRBJ1-2; D is perhaps TRBD1 (5 bases). In germline, CDR1 is SGHAT, CDR2 FQNNGV. Trimming took off 5 bases at V and 2 bases at J, with 9 bases between the two ends. This CDR3 has 13 amino acids. CDR3 loop: CASSRQGNYGYTF. The CDR3 coding sequence is TGTGCCAGCAGCCGGCAGGGAAACTATGGCTACACCTTC. The whole variable domain, remainder taken from reference TRBV11-2 and TRBJ1-2, is EAGVAQSPRYKIIEKRQSVAFWCNPISGHATLYWYQQILGQGPKLLIQFQNNGVVDDSQLPKDRFSAERLKGVDSTLKIQPAKLEDSAVYLCASSRQGNYGYTFGSGTRLTVV.

The chain joins TRBV19 to TRBJ2-5; D perhaps matches TRBD1 (6 bases). Trimming stripped 2 bases from V and 1 base from J, with 8 bases between. This CDR3 is built from 14 residues. The V gene's germline CDR1 is LNHDA and CDR2 SQIVND (reference sequence). CDR3 coding DNA: TGTGCCAGTAGTATACAGGACAGCCAAGAGACCCAGTACTTC. This sequence encodes CASSIQDSQETQYF.

This clone was counted a single time. CDR3 nucleotide sequence: TGCGCCAGCAGCGATGGGGACTGGGGCTCTGGAAACACCATATATTTT. Residues: CASSDGDWGSGNTIYF. The V call is TRBV5-1, the J call TRBJ1-3; possible D gene TRBD1, 5 bases. Looked up from germline, CDR1 is SGHRS and CDR2 is YFSETQ. This CDR3 contains 16 residues. Trimming took 4 bases from V and 0 from J, leaving 14 bases between them.

The J gene is TRBJ1-1, the V gene TRBV25-1; no reliable D call. V lost 4 bases, J lost 6 bases, and 18 bases lay in between. Germline V CDR1 and CDR2: MGHDK, SYGVNS. The CDR3 is 15 amino acids. The CDR3 loop is CASSGRPPQIPEAFF. The CDR3 region has the DNA TGTGCCAGCAGTGGCCGTCCCCCCCAGATACCTGAAGCTTTCTTT.

The chain combines TRBV7-3 with TRBJ2-1, with a tentative D call TRBD2 (6 bases). Trimming cost V 5 bases and J 7 bases, with 12 bases left between them. The CDR3 is 13 amino acids. Germline CDR1 is SGHTA and CDR2 is FQGTGA. CDR3 protein: CASSRAGPNEQFF. The CDR3 DNA reads TGTGCCAGCAGCCGAGCGGGCCCGAATGAGCAGTTCTTC. Full variable domain (rest looked up from reference TRBV7-3 and TRBJ2-1): GAGVSQTPSNKVTEKGKYVELRCDPISGHTALYWYRQSLGQGPEFLIYFQGTGAADDSGLPNDRFFAVRPEGSVSTLKIQRTERGDSAVYLCASSRAGPNEQFFGPGTRLTVL.

In DNA, the CDR3 is TGTGCCAGCAAAGCAGGGGCCTACAATGAGCAGTTCTTC. This codes for CASKAGAYNEQFF. This chain joins TRBV12-3 or TRBV12-4 and TRBJ2-1, with D tentatively TRBD1 (6 bases). The length of the CDR3 is 13 residues. Trimming removed 7 bases from V and 2 bases from J, with 9 bases in between.

The V call is TRBV5-6, the J call TRBJ1-4; the match to TRBD1 covers 9 bases. J was trimmed by 8 bases and V by 2 bases; bases with no gene match: 4. The CDR3 is 14 amino acids. Germline V CDR1 and CDR2: SGHDT, YYEEEE. CDR3 region: CASSFAGTGEKLFF. The CDR3 bases are TGTGCCAGCAGCTTTGCCGGGACAGGGGAAAAACTGTTTTTT.

V and J are TRBV12-5 and TRBJ2-7; 12 bases are a match to TRBD1. The V gene end was trimmed by 6 bases and the J gene end by 2 bases; junction bases not matched to a gene: 5. Germline lookup yields CDR1 LGHNT and CDR2 FRNRAP. The CDR3 loop spans 15 amino acids. The CDR3 region is CASGGDRGPPYEQYF. CDR3 DNA: TGTGCTAGTGGGGGGGACAGGGGGCCTCCCTACGAGCAGTACTTC.

This chain connects TRBV7-3 to TRBJ2-5; D may be TRBD2 (6 bases). Germline values: CDR1 SGHTA, CDR2 FQGTGA. This CDR3 comprises 14 residues. V lost 1 base and J lost 1, with 7 bases in between. CDR3 region: CASSLSGIQETQYF. CDR3 sequence (DNA): TGTGCCAGCAGCTTAAGCGGGATCCAAGAGACCCAGTACTTC.

V usage is TRBV10-3 and J usage is TRBJ2-2; 9 bases map to TRBD2. Trimming removed 3 bases from V and 6 bases from J; junction bases left unmatched: 17. The length of the CDR3 is 19 residues. Germline V gene sequence: CDR1 ENHRY, CDR2 SYGVKD. CDR3 in DNA: TGTGCCATCAGTGATCATTTGCTAGCGGGGACTTGGGGGGCCGGGGAGCTGTTTTTT. Its translation: CAISDHLLAGTWGAGELFF.

V gene TRBV19 combines with J gene TRBJ2-7; 9 bases align to TRBD2. Germline V gene sequence: CDR1 LNHDA, CDR2 SQIVND (reference sequence). The V and J ends lost 3 bases and 1 base, in that order; junction bases with no gene match: 4. The CDR3 loop spans 15 amino acids. CDR3 sequence reads: CASSMWREGSYEQYF. The CDR3 coding sequence is TGTGCCAGTAGTATGTGGCGGGAGGGTTCCTACGAGCAGTACTTC.

This chain links TRBV6-5 with TRBJ1-6; perhaps TRBD1 as D (6 bases). The germline V gene encodes CDR1 MNHEY and CDR2 SVGAGI. V gave up 0 bases and J gave up 5 bases, with 8 bases separating them. This CDR3 is 15 amino acids long. The CDR3 loop reads CASSYSTGDNSPLHF. The CDR3, as DNA: TGTGCCAGCAGTTACTCGACAGGTGATAATTCACCCCTCCACTTT.

This rearrangement joins TRBV19 to TRBJ2-5; no firm D call. V lost 5 bases to trimming and J lost 2 bases, with 9 bases between them. From germline, CDR1 is LNHDA and CDR2 SQIVND (reference sequence). The CDR3 has 13 residues. In DNA form, the CDR3 reads TGTGCCAGTAGTCCGAGAGATCAAGAGACCCAGTACTTC. It translates to CASSPRDQETQYF.

The V call is TRBV7-9, the J call TRBJ2-3; 7 bases align to TRBD2. The CDR3 length is 15 residues. Germline V gene lookup returns CDR1 SEHNR and CDR2 FQNEAQ (reference sequence). Trimming took 2 bases from V and 3 from J; bases not matched to a gene: 5. The CDR3 coding sequence is TGTGCCAGCAGCTTAACGGCGGGAGTTACAGATACGCAGTATTTT. Translating it yields CASSLTAGVTDTQYF.

This clone was found a few times. The chain has TRBV19 and TRBJ2-3; a weak D match, TRBD2 (7 bases). V lost 0 bases, J lost 6 bases, and 19 bases lay in between. Germline loops: CDR1 LNHDA, CDR2 SQIVND (reference sequence). The CDR3 has 17 residues. CDR3 in DNA: TGTGCCAGTAGTATAGATCTTGGGGGGGGCGGTATGGATACGCAGTATTTT. It yields the protein CASSIDLGGGGMDTQYF.

This clone has only one observation. The chain carries TRBV3-1 (or the pseudogene TRBV3-2) and TRBJ2-3, with TRBD2 matching 11 bases. CDR1 is LGHDT and CDR2 is YNNKEL in the germline V gene (reference sequence). This CDR3 has 19 residues. V lost 0 bases, J lost 1 base, and 9 bases stayed unmatched. CDR3 region: CASSQETSGGFRGTDTQYF. The DNA for the CDR3 is TGTGCCAGCAGCCAAGAAACTAGCGGGGGATTTAGGGGCACAGATACGCAGTATTTT.

V gene TRBV2 combines with J gene TRBJ2-5, with a tentative D call TRBD2 (5 bases). The CDR3 loop spans 13 amino acids. The germline gives CDR1 SNHLY, CDR2 FYNNEI. Trimming cost V 4 bases and J 2 bases, with 8 bases left between them. CDR3 amino acids: CASSAGMQETQYF. The DNA of the CDR3 is TGTGCCAGCAGTGCGGGGATGCAAGAGACCCAGTACTTC.

The chain uses TRBV7-9 and TRBJ1-1; D gene unclear. This CDR3 region has 13 residues. Trimming took 7 bases from V and 4 from J, leaving 13 bases between them. Per germline, CDR1 SEHNR and CDR2 FQNEAQ (reference sequence). CDR3 DNA sequence: TGTGCCAGCACCACCAGGTGGGTCACTGAAGCTTTCTTT. Its translation is CASTTRWVTEAFF.

The DNA of the CDR3 is TGTGCCACTCTGACAGGGAGCACTGAAGCTTTCTTT. This gives the protein CATLTGSTEAFF. The J gene is TRBJ1-1, the V gene TRBV28, with 7 bases aligning to TRBD1. V lost 10 bases to trimming and J lost 4 bases; unmatched junction nucleotides: 6. This CDR3 spans 12 amino acids. Per germline, CDR1 MDHEN and CDR2 SYDVKM.

The rearrangement joins TRBV14 to TRBJ1-4; D possibly corresponds to TRBD1 (5 bases). This CDR3 spans 14 amino acids. Germline V CDR1 and CDR2: SGHDN, FVKESK. V was clipped by 3 bases and J by 11 bases, with 16 bases between them. DNA for the CDR3: TGTGCCAGCAGCCATTCTATCCAGACAGATAAACTGTTTTTT. Protein product: CASSHSIQTDKLFF.